These 32 T cell receptor beta chains originate from one sample sequenced in a study of control samples from healthy donors and cancer patients. Data came from immunoSEQ multiplex PCR; TCRdb stores just in-frame clones and leaves some out. The table has some 120,000 clones, more than 80% seen once. Sequenced sample: PBMCs. These receptors all come from a woman aged 50 to 65 with colorectal cancer.

V gene TRBV5-5 combines with J gene TRBJ2-7, with 7 bases that match TRBD1. The V segment lost 0 bases and the J segment 6 bases; nucleotides outside the gene matches: 6. This CDR3 has 14 residues. CDR1 and CDR2 from the germline V gene are SGHKS and YYEKEE (reference sequence). The CDR3: CASSLATGVGEQYF. The CDR3 DNA reads TGTGCCAGCAGCTTGGCCACAGGGGTAGGCGAGCAGTACTTC.

The chain links TRBV12-3 or TRBV12-4 to TRBJ1-1; D possibly corresponds to TRBD1 (5 bases). The CDR3 covers 13 residues. The V and J ends lost 7 bases and 0 bases respectively, with 9 bases between them. This CDR3 is CASTGVMNTEAFF. The CDR3 DNA is TGTGCCAGCACGGGGGTCATGAACACTGAAGCTTTCTTT.

V is TRBV6-5 and J is TRBJ2-1; the match to TRBD1 covers 10 bases. Looked up from germline, CDR1 is MNHEY and CDR2 is SVGAGI. V gave up 6 bases and J gave up 7 bases; unmatched junction bases: 6. The length of the CDR3 is 14 residues. DNA for the CDR3: TGTGCCAGCAGGAGCGACAGGGGGCTAAATGAGCAGTTCTTC. Translating it yields CASRSDRGLNEQFF.

This clone was seen once. The CDR3 DNA reads as TGTGCCAGCGGACCGTTGGGGCAGCCCCAGCATTTT. Its translation is CASGPLGQPQHF. The chain employs TRBV28 and TRBJ1-5; D is uncertain. The CDR3 covers 12 residues. Trimming took off 8 bases at V and 7 bases at J, with 12 bases between the two ends. CDR1 MDHEN and CDR2 SYDVKM come from the germline V gene.

The rearrangement links TRBV29-1 to TRBJ1-1; D gene unclear. This CDR3 is built from 13 residues. Trimming removed 6 bases from V and 2 bases from J, with 13 bases in between. Germline CDR1 and CDR2: SQVTM and ANQGSEA. CDR3 region: CSVERTVNTEAFF. The CDR3 coding sequence is TGCAGCGTGGAACGGACGGTCAACACTGAAGCTTTCTTT.

This chain connects TRBV2 to TRBJ1-5; TRBD1 is a possible D gene (5 bases). The CDR3 loop spans 12 amino acids. V shed 4 bases and J shed 9 bases, with 10 bases lying between them. The germline V gene encodes CDR1 SNHLY and CDR2 FYNNEI. The CDR3 protein is CASSGGGGPQHF. The DNA for the CDR3 is TGTGCCAGCAGTGGAGGCGGGGGGCCCCAGCATTTT.

The chain employs TRBV7-3 and TRBJ2-1, with 9 positions matching TRBD2. The V gene end was trimmed by 1 base and the J gene end by 0 bases; junction bases not matched to a gene: 4. CDR3 length: 17 residues. Looked up from germline, CDR1 is SGHTA and CDR2 is FQGTGA. Here the CDR3 DNA reads TGTGCCAGCAGCTTAAGGCCTAGCGGGGTCTCCTACAATGAGCAGTTCTTC. The encoded protein is CASSLRPSGVSYNEQFF.

V is TRBV5-1 and J is TRBJ1-4; 12 bases fit TRBD1. This CDR3 is built from 16 residues. V was clipped by 4 bases and J by 3 bases; unmatched bases: 4. Per the germline V gene, CDR1 is SGHRS and CDR2 is YFSETQ. CDR3 region: CASSTGTGGPNEKLFF. The CDR3 DNA sequence: TGCGCCAGCAGCACGGGGACAGGGGGCCCTAATGAAAAACTGTTTTTT.

The rearrangement joins TRBV4-1 to TRBJ1-3; TRBD1 agrees at 8 bases. The ends lost 1 base at V and 4 bases at J; junction bases unmatched: 6. The germline gives CDR1 MGHRA, CDR2 YSYEKL. This CDR3 region has 16 residues. The CDR3 nucleotides are TGCGCCAGCAGCCAAGGCCCGGGGACAGGCGGAAACACCATATATTTT. Translation: CASSQGPGTGGNTIYF.

DNA for the CDR3: TGTGCCAGCAGCCCCCGACCCCCGGACACCGGGGAGCTGTTTTTT. Protein: CASSPRPPDTGELFF. The rearrangement uses TRBV11-3 and TRBJ2-2; the D is unclear. The CDR3 is made up of 15 amino acids. CDR1 is SGHNT and CDR2 is YENEEA in the germline V gene. With 5 bases removed from V and 3 bases from J, the gap between germline ends came to 13 bases.

The chain has TRBV19 and TRBJ1-5, with D hard to call. Trimming removed 5 bases at V and 4 bases at J, with 12 bases between. CDR1 is LNHDA and CDR2 is SQIVND in the germline V gene (reference sequence). The CDR3 runs to 14 residues. The CDR3 spells CASSPLGRNQPQHF. CDR3 nucleotides: TGTGCCAGTAGTCCCCTCGGGAGAAATCAGCCCCAGCATTTT.

The CDR3 DNA is TGTGCCAGCAGTTCTAGGGCTGGCGGCTACACCTTC. Its translation is CASSSRAGGYTF. The chain joins TRBV6-5 to TRBJ1-2; D gene unclear. The CDR3 runs 12 residues. CDR1 is MNHEY and CDR2 is SVGAGI in the germline V gene. Deletions cut 4 bases from V and 8 bases from J, with 11 bases between.

The CDR3 protein is CASSPRFVSWAYGYTF. Written as DNA, the CDR3 is TGTGCCAGCAGTCCCCGTTTTGTGAGTTGGGCCTATGGCTACACCTTC. The chain joins TRBV28 to TRBJ1-2; no reliable D call. The CDR3 runs to 16 residues. Germline lookup yields CDR1 MDHEN and CDR2 SYDVKM. Trimming removed 5 bases from V and 4 bases from J, with 20 bases in between.

Here the CDR3 DNA reads TGTGCCAGCTCACCGGAGACAGATACGCAGTATTTT. Residues: CASSPETDTQYF. V usage is TRBV18 and J usage is TRBJ2-3, with no clear D. The germline V gene has CDR1 KGHSH and CDR2 LQKENI. The CDR3 consists of 12 residues. V lost 3 bases and J lost 3, with 4 bases in between.

This sequence joins TRBV9 and TRBJ2-2; D gene ambiguous. The V end lost 2 bases, the J end lost 1 base, and 9 bases lay between the germline ends. This CDR3 comprises 15 residues. In germline, CDR1 is SGDLS, CDR2 YYNGEE. In DNA, the CDR3 is TGTGCCAGCAGCGTCGACCGCCTGAACACCGGGGAGCTGTTTTTT. Amino acid sequence: CASSVDRLNTGELFF.

The chain couples TRBV28 to TRBJ1-2; D ambiguous. The V gene lost 7 bases and the J gene lost 5 bases, with 20 bases spanning the gap. Germline assignment: CDR1 MDHEN and CDR2 SYDVKM. The CDR3 is 15 residues long. CDR3 in amino acids: CASITGADGAYGYTF. The DNA for the CDR3 is TGTGCCAGCATTACTGGCGCGGACGGCGCATATGGCTACACCTTC.

The chain recombines TRBV19 with TRBJ2-1; TRBD2 matches 8 bases. Per germline, CDR1 LNHDA and CDR2 SQIVND (reference sequence). The CDR3 has 19 residues. V gave up 4 bases and J gave up 1 base; unmatched junction bases: 15. The CDR3 nucleotides are TGTGCCAGTAGTACCGGGATCTTCGGGGGGGCCAGGTCCTACAATGAGCAGTTCTTC. Protein sequence: CASSTGIFGGARSYNEQFF.

J is TRBJ2-1 and V is TRBV6-1, with no clear D. The V end was cut by 0 bases, the J end by 8 bases, with 26 bases between. The CDR3 length is 19 residues. CDR1 is MNHNS and CDR2 is SASEGT in the germline V gene. CDR3 nucleotide sequence: TGTGCCAGCAGTGAAGCGGCGATTGGTGGAAGGGTTGTATCGGATGAGCAGTTCTTC. Amino acids: CASSEAAIGGRVVSDEQFF.

The chain uses TRBV19 and TRBJ2-3; the D gene is possibly TRBD2 (5 bases). Germline V gives CDR1 LNHDA, CDR2 SQIVND (reference sequence). The V gene lost 7 bases and the J gene lost 1 base, with 21 bases spanning the gap. The length of the CDR3 is 17 residues. This CDR3 is CASNLWEPTRGTDTQYF. The CDR3 DNA is TGTGCCAGTAACCTTTGGGAACCCACGAGGGGCACAGATACGCAGTATTTT.

This CDR3 is CASSSQVPSTDTQYF. The CDR3 coding sequence is TGCGCCAGCAGCTCGCAGGTTCCTAGCACAGATACGCAGTATTTT. The V gene is TRBV5-1, the J gene TRBJ2-3; D gene ambiguous. The V gene lost 3 bases and the J gene lost 0 bases, with 11 bases spanning the gap. The CDR3 has 15 amino acids. Germline CDR1 SGHRS, CDR2 YFSETQ.

V and J are TRBV4-2 and TRBJ1-2, with D perhaps matching TRBD1 (5 bases). This CDR3 region has 16 residues. V shed 6 bases and J shed 4 bases, with 21 bases lying between them. Germline CDR1 is LGHNA and CDR2 is YNFKEQ. The CDR3 loop reads CASRKKMGVGAYGYTF. The CDR3, as DNA: TGTGCCAGCAGGAAAAAGATGGGGGTCGGAGCCTATGGCTACACCTTC.

The gene calls are TRBV12-3 or TRBV12-4 and TRBJ1-2; 7 nucleotides match TRBD1. Unmatched junction bases numbered 7, after V lost 8 bases and J lost 4 bases. The CDR3 consists of 13 residues. CDR3 sequence reads: CASEKDRSYGYTF. The CDR3 DNA sequence: TGTGCCAGCGAAAAGGACAGGTCCTATGGCTACACCTTC.

The J gene is TRBJ1-2, the V gene TRBV30; TRBD1 matches 9 bases. With 2 bases clipped from V and 4 bases from J, the junction kept 8 bases outside the gene matches. CDR1 GTSNPN and CDR2 SVGIG come from the germline V gene (reference sequence). The CDR3 totals 15 residues. CDR3 region: CAWSRGQGGIYGYTF. The DNA for the CDR3 is TGTGCCTGGAGTAGGGGACAGGGAGGGATCTATGGCTACACCTTC. The variable domain in full, with the rest retrieved from reference TRBV30 and TRBJ1-2, is SQTIHQWPATLVQPVGSPLSLECTVEGTSNPNLYWYRQAAGRGLQLLFYSVGIGQISSEVPQNLSASRPQDRQFILSSKKLLLSDSGFYLCAWSRGQGGIYGYTFGSGTRLTVV.

V gene TRBV5-1 combines with J gene TRBJ2-4; D gene uncertain. V was shortened by 1 base and J by 0 bases, with 5 bases between the two germline ends. CDR1 and CDR2 (germline): SGHRS, YFSETQ. CDR3 length equals 14 residues. The DNA of the CDR3 is TGCGCCAGCAGCTTGAGTCTAGCCAAAAACATTCAGTACTTC. Translation: CASSLSLAKNIQYF.

This clone was recorded once. This sequence joins TRBV28 and TRBJ2-2, with 14 bases matching TRBD2. Germline loops: CDR1 MDHEN, CDR2 SYDVKM. V shed 10 bases and J 7 bases; nucleotides not matched to a gene: 8. This CDR3 is built from 15 residues. The CDR3 loop is CATKGLAGVVGELFF. The CDR3 DNA reads TGTGCCACGAAGGGACTAGCGGGAGTAGTCGGGGAGCTGTTTTTT.

The genes are TRBV3-1 (or the pseudogene TRBV3-2) and TRBJ2-7; D not certain. The CDR3 consists of 14 residues. Looked up from germline, CDR1 is LGHDT and CDR2 is YNNKEL (reference sequence). V lost 1 base to trimming and J lost 5 bases, with 12 bases between them. The CDR3 coding sequence is TGTGCCAGCAGCCAAGCCCCCCTTCAGGACGAGCAGTACTTC. Its translation: CASSQAPLQDEQYF.

This chain connects TRBV21-1 to TRBJ2-1; TRBD2 reflects the table's D call only, with no check against the DNA. TRBV21-1 is a pseudogene locus. The CDR3 runs 16 residues. The CDR3 is CASSKGGTSGSNEQFF. The CDR3 DNA follows: TGTGCCAGCAGCAAAGGGGGGACTAGCGGGAGTAATGAGCAGTTCTTC.

V is TRBV6-5 and J is TRBJ1-1; TRBD1 matches at 8 bases. The CDR3 has 15 amino acids. V lost 3 bases and J lost 5; bases outside the gene matches: 8. Per the germline V gene, CDR1 is MNHEY and CDR2 is SVGAGI. This CDR3 reads CASSYSKQGGTEAFF. The CDR3 DNA follows: TGTGCCAGCAGTTATTCAAAACAGGGGGGAACTGAAGCTTTCTTT.

The chain employs TRBV5-1 and TRBJ2-6; perhaps TRBD2 as D (5 bases). The V gene lost 4 bases and the J gene lost 4 bases, with 15 bases spanning the gap. Germline CDR1 reads SGHRS; CDR2 reads YFSETQ. There are 16 residues in the CDR3. The CDR3 DNA is TGCGCCAGCAGCCGAGAGGGAGCCTCCGGGGCCAACGTCCTGACTTTC. This encodes CASSREGASGANVLTF.

This clone was recorded only once. This rearrangement joins TRBV30 to TRBJ1-2, with D hard to call. Between the trimmed V and J ends, which lost 2 bases and 8 bases, there was a span of 12 bases. Germline V gives CDR1 GTSNPN, CDR2 SVGIG (reference sequence). The length of the CDR3 is 12 residues. The CDR3 bases are TGTGCCTGGAGTTTTAGACAAGGAGGCTACACCTTC. Its protein is CAWSFRQGGYTF.

The rearrangement uses TRBV4-1 and TRBJ1-3; D remains unclear. CDR1 is MGHRA and CDR2 is YSYEKL in the germline V gene. V dropped 4 bases and J dropped 3 bases, with 1 base sitting between them. The CDR3 totals 11 residues. CDR3: CASSLGNTIYF. The CDR3 bases are TGCGCCAGCAGCCTTGGAAACACCATATATTTT.

The chain has TRBV9 and TRBJ2-2, with 8 bases identical to TRBD2. The CDR3 has 14 residues. The junction had 7 bases not matched to a gene; V was cut back by 6 bases and J by 6 bases. Germline loops: CDR1 SGDLS, CDR2 YYNGEE. Written as DNA, the CDR3 is TGTGCCAGCACGGCGACTAGCGCCCCCGGGGAGCTGTTTTTT. Its translation: CASTATSAPGELFF.